The next 2 T cell receptor beta chains were all read from a single sample in a study of blood T cell repertoires in COVID-19 (dated by TCRdb to 2018 to 2021). The library was prepared using the immunoSEQ multiplex PCR assay. As stored in TCRdb, this immuneACCESS dataset retains in-frame rearrangements with V and J assigned. A fraction of the clones does not appear; measured against another copy, unresolved V genes explain less than half of the discrepancy, and the remainder lacks a known reason. The sample table lists fewer than 110,000 clones, roughly 89% of them with a count of one. Jointly, the top ten make up more than 15% of the sample. Input material: peripheral blood. The source is a woman at least 80 years old in a cohort sampled during active COVID-19.

The DNA of the CDR3 is TGTGCCAGCACAACGAGGGTCAACGAGCAGTACTTC. Amino acids: CASTTRVNEQYF. The chain joins TRBV28 to TRBJ2-7, with a possible D match to TRBD2 (5 bases). Germline CDR1 reads MDHEN; CDR2 reads SYDVKM. V lost 7 bases to trimming and J lost 5 bases, with 12 bases between them. CDR3 size: 12 residues.

The rearrangement uses TRBV27 and TRBJ2-3, with 9 positions matching TRBD2. With V trimmed by 6 bases and J by 3 bases, 10 bases remained unmatched. The CDR3 runs to 16 residues. From germline, CDR1 is MNHEY and CDR2 SMNVEV (reference sequence). CDR3 loop: CASRETSGIGTDTQYF. The DNA of the CDR3 is TGTGCCAGCAGGGAGACTAGCGGAATAGGGACAGATACGCAGTATTTT.